The 20 T cell receptor beta chains listed next were all sequenced from one sample in a study of shared clonotypes between healthy human individuals. The data were produced by immunoSEQ multiplex PCR, yet TCRdb's version contains in-frame clones alone and is incomplete. The table records approximately 100,000 clones, less than 80% of them present only once. Sequencing input: memory CD8+ T cells sorted from blood. Subset meaning: CD45RO+ cells pooled with CCR7-negative TemRA cells. The receptors here all came from a woman aged 25-40 years in good health.

This clone was detected a few times. A read error may produce the germline difference seen at one junction end. The chain uses TRBV19 and TRBJ2-1, with D possibly being TRBD2 (6 bases). This CDR3 has 14 residues. Germline-derived CDR1 and CDR2 are LNHDA and SQIVND (reference sequence). CDR3 loop: CASSSRTSNKEQFF. The CDR3 coding sequence is TGTGCCAGTAGCTCGAGAACTAGCAACAAAGAGCAGTTCTTC.

The chain uses TRBV28 and TRBJ1-5, with D perhaps matching TRBD1 (6 bases). Trimming took off 6 bases at V and 3 bases at J, with 15 bases between the two ends. Germline loops: CDR1 MDHEN, CDR2 SYDVKM. The CDR3 is 15 residues long. CDR3 in amino acids: CASRPGQSLNQPQHF. CDR3 DNA: TGTGCCAGCAGGCCCGGACAGTCACTCAATCAGCCCCAGCATTTT.

The chain joins TRBV7-6 to TRBJ1-5; TRBD1 matches 8 bases. Per germline, CDR1 SGHVS and CDR2 FNYEAQ. The trim removed 1 base at V and 8 bases at J, leaving 13 bases unmatched. The CDR3 consists of 17 residues. CDR3 DNA: TGTGCCAGCAGCTTAGACCGGACAGGGATTTGTATCGAGCCCCAGCATTTT. It specifies CASSLDRTGICIEPQHF. Using reference TRBV7-6 and TRBJ1-5 for the parts outside the CDR3, the full variable domain is GAGVSQSPRYKVTKRGQDVALRCDPISGHVSLYWYRQALGQGPEFLTYFNYEAQQDKSGLPNDRFSAERPEGSISTLTIQRTEQRDSAMYRCASSLDRTGICIEPQHFGDGTRLSIL.

This clone was picked up many times. The chain has TRBV13 and TRBJ2-5, with TRBD2 identical over 15 bases. The CDR3 sequence is 20 residues long. Germline V lookup: CDR1 PRHDT, CDR2 FYEKMQ (reference sequence). Trimming cost V 0 bases and J 4 bases; bases outside gene matches: 12. The DNA for the CDR3 is TGTGCCAGCAGCTTAGGCCTAGACCCGGGACTAGCGGGAGGAAGAGAGACCCAGTACTTC. This gives the protein CASSLGLDPGLAGGRETQYF.

There are many counts of this clone. V is TRBV6-4 and J is TRBJ2-3; D unclear. CDR1 and CDR2 (germline): MRHNA, SNTAGT. Trimming cost V 2 bases and J 0 bases, with 9 bases left between them. CDR3 size: 15 residues. Here the CDR3 DNA reads TGTGCCAGCAGTGACAAGGGTGGGAGCACAGATACGCAGTATTTT. It yields the protein CASSDKGGSTDTQYF.

V is TRBV6-1 and J is TRBJ1-4; TRBD1 might be the D (5 bases). CDR3 length: 12 amino acids. Per germline, CDR1 MNHNS and CDR2 SASEGT. V shed 5 bases and J shed 10 bases, with 11 bases lying between them. CDR3 in amino acids: CASSTGAGKLFF. The CDR3 bases are TGTGCCAGCAGTACAGGTGCGGGAAAACTGTTTTTT.

The chain has TRBV11-2 and TRBJ2-3, with 7 bases lining up with TRBD2. This CDR3 spans 16 amino acids. Trimming cost V 0 bases and J 0 bases; bases outside gene matches: 3. Germline V gives CDR1 SGHAT, CDR2 FQNNGV. Written as DNA, the CDR3 is TGTGCCAGCAGCTTAGAGCTGGGGGGGAGCACAGATACGCAGTATTTT. As protein: CASSLELGGSTDTQYF.

The V gene is TRBV2, the J gene TRBJ1-1, with no clear D. V lost 6 bases to trimming and J lost 2 bases, with 13 bases between them. Germline V gives CDR1 SNHLY, CDR2 FYNNEI. There are 14 residues in the CDR3. The CDR3, as DNA: TGTGCCAGCAGCGCTGACGGAGGAAACACTGAAGCTTTCTTT. This gives the protein CASSADGGNTEAFF.

J is TRBJ2-1 and V is TRBV5-1, with 9 bases matching TRBD2. The CDR3 spans 17 residues. Germline lookup yields CDR1 SGHRS and CDR2 YFSETQ. V was pared by 0 bases and J by 3 bases, with 7 bases of the junction left unmatched. The CDR3 protein is CASSLESTSGFYNEQFF. The CDR3 DNA follows: TGCGCCAGCAGCTTGGAGTCGACTAGCGGTTTCTACAATGAGCAGTTCTTC.

This sequence joins TRBV9 and TRBJ2-1; D tentatively reads TRBD1 or TRBD2 (5 bases each). V was pared by 0 bases and J by 8 bases, with 18 bases between. CDR3 size: 16 residues. Germline V lookup: CDR1 SGDLS, CDR2 YYNGEE. CDR3 nucleotides: TGTGCCAGCAGCGTAGGAAGTCCAGGGAGCCGACATGAGCAGTTCTTC. This gives the protein CASSVGSPGSRHEQFF.

This clone was seen at least ten times. The rearrangement joins TRBV7-9 to TRBJ2-1, with D maybe TRBD2 (6 bases). The V gene lost 5 bases and the J gene lost 0 bases, with 20 bases spanning the gap. In germline, CDR1 is SEHNR, CDR2 FQNEAQ (reference sequence). This CDR3 is built from 18 residues. DNA of the CDR3: TGTGCCAGCAGCCCCCCGCGGGGAGCGGACCGCTCCTACAATGAGCAGTTCTTC. It translates to CASSPPRGADRSYNEQFF.

V usage is TRBV5-1 and J usage is TRBJ1-1; tentative D call: TRBD1 (6 bases). The CDR3 has 14 amino acids. The germline V and J ends were trimmed by 2 bases and 1 base, with 9 bases remaining between them. The germline V gene encodes CDR1 SGHRS and CDR2 YFSETQ. The CDR3 DNA sequence: TGCGCCAGCAGCTTCCTCAGGGGGAACACTGAAGCTTTCTTT. Protein product: CASSFLRGNTEAFF.

The chain combines TRBV10-3 with TRBJ2-7; tentatively, D is TRBD1 (6 bases). Trimming took 10 bases from V and 2 from J, leaving 24 bases between them. The CDR3 has 16 amino acids. Germline V lookup: CDR1 ENHRY, CDR2 SYGVKD. CDR3 nucleotide sequence: TGTGCCAGCAGCCTCACCCTTGGACAGCTTGCCTACGAGCAGTACTTC. Protein sequence: CASSLTLGQLAYEQYF.

The chain is built from TRBV6-1 and TRBJ2-7, with TRBD2 matching 8 bases. The V segment lost 6 bases and the J segment 3 bases; nucleotides outside the gene matches: 10. Germline-derived CDR1 and CDR2 are MNHNS and SASEGT. CDR3 length equals 15 residues. The CDR3 DNA is TGTGCCAGCAGCTACCGGACTAGCCCCTACTACGAGCAGTACTTC. It translates to CASSYRTSPYYEQYF.

The genes are TRBV7-9 and TRBJ2-3; 9 positions match TRBD2. V gave up 7 bases and J gave up 3 bases; unmatched junction bases: 8. Germline V gives CDR1 SEHNR, CDR2 FQNEAQ (reference sequence). The CDR3 is 15 amino acids. CDR3 in DNA: TGTGCCAGCACCCGAGCGGGAGGTGGGACAGATACGCAGTATTTT. The encoded protein is CASTRAGGGTDTQYF.

The rearrangement uses TRBV10-3 and TRBJ2-2; D gene uncertain. Germline-derived CDR1 and CDR2 are ENHRY and SYGVKD. There are 13 residues in the CDR3. Trimming removed 2 bases from V and 6 bases from J, with 7 bases in between. CDR3 protein: CAISEAWAGELFF. The CDR3 bases are TGTGCCATCAGTGAGGCATGGGCCGGGGAGCTGTTTTTT.

This clone was detected a few times. CDR3 sequence (DNA): TGTGCCAGCAGTCCGACTAGCGGGGTCGACGAGCAGTACTTC. Amino acid sequence: CASSPTSGVDEQYF. The chain couples TRBV6-5 to TRBJ2-7; TRBD2 agrees at 11 bases. This CDR3 spans 14 amino acids. V lost 5 bases, J lost 5 bases, and 5 bases stayed unmatched. The germline V gene encodes CDR1 MNHEY and CDR2 SVGAGI.

Of note for this clone: A much larger clone sits a single nucleotide away, making a read error possible. In the same sample, other DNA sequences code for this CDR3. The V call is TRBV5-6, the J call TRBJ2-2, with D perhaps given as TRBD1 or TRBD2 (5 bases each). V lost 4 bases to trimming and J lost 11 bases, with 18 bases between them. Germline loops: CDR1 SGHDT, CDR2 YYEEEE. The CDR3 covers 14 residues. CDR3 nucleotide sequence: TGTGCCAGCAGCCCGAATGGGGACGGCGGAGAGCTGTTTTTT. Translated: CASSPNGDGGELFF.

This clone came up a few times. The chain combines TRBV28 with TRBJ1-5, with D tentatively TRBD1 (6 bases). In germline, CDR1 is MDHEN, CDR2 SYDVKM. Trimming left V 1 base short and J 7 bases short, with 11 bases between. This CDR3 region has 14 residues. CDR3 bases: TGTGCCAGCAGTTTATTTACAGGGCACCAGCCCCAGCATTTT. Translation: CASSLFTGHQPQHF.

This clone was counted many times. Other DNA sequences of this sample code for an identical CDR3. The rearrangement joins TRBV28 to TRBJ1-5; weak D call: TRBD1 (6 bases). This CDR3 comprises 14 residues. CDR1 MDHEN and CDR2 SYDVKM come from the germline V gene. V was pared by 3 bases and J by 2 bases, with 8 bases between. CDR3: CASSLAGGNQPQHF. In DNA, the CDR3 is TGTGCCAGCAGTTTGGCAGGGGGCAATCAGCCCCAGCATTTT.